The 22 T cell receptor beta chains presented below share a single source sample, sequenced in a study of T cells in Graves' hyperthyroidism and ophthalmopathy. TCR beta CDR3 sequences were amplified from RNA transcripts. In the first-round RT-PCR of the TCR CDR3, the HTBI primer set was used. TCRdb itself ran the multiplex PCR reads through MiXCR, one entry per CDR3 protein. In the table there are a few hundred thousand distinct CDR3 sequences, 25% of which are singletons. The specimen sequenced was blood. The receptors come from a man aged 50 to 60 with Graves' hyperthyroidism.

The rearrangement joins TRBV7-2 to TRBJ2-2, with 9 bases that match TRBD1. V lost 1 base, J lost 5 bases, and 11 bases stayed unmatched. The CDR3 runs 18 residues. The V gene's germline CDR1 is SGHTA and CDR2 FQGNSA. For the CDR3, the DNA is TGTGCCAGCAGCTTAGAAGTGACAGGGGGTCGTAGGACCGGGGAGCTGTTTTTT. Translating it yields CASSLEVTGGRRTGELFF.

This clonotype was seen at least ten times. The chain joins TRBV18 to TRBJ1-2; 7 bases fit TRBD1. The CDR3 length is 14 residues. After removal of 5 bases from V and 6 bases from J, the junction contained 9 bases not matched to a gene. The germline CDR1 and CDR2 sequences are KGHSH and LQKENI. CDR3 loop: CASSRDRRGDGYTF. The CDR3 DNA reads TGTGCCAGCTCAAGGGACAGACGAGGTGATGGCTACACCTTC.

Only a few counts were recorded for this clonotype. This rearrangement joins TRBV6-6 to TRBJ1-2; D is unclear. Trimming stripped 2 bases from V and 4 bases from J, with 11 bases between. Per the germline V gene, CDR1 is MNHNY and CDR2 is SVGAGI (reference sequence). This CDR3 comprises 14 residues. The CDR3 protein is CASSYGLGGYGYTF. The CDR3 nucleotides are TGTGCCAGCAGTTACGGCCTGGGTGGCTATGGCTACACCTTC.

This clonotype was observed a handful of times. V is TRBV19 and J is TRBJ2-7; D gene unclear. Germline CDR1 and CDR2: LNHDA and SQIVND (reference sequence). Trimming shortened V by 4 bases and J by 6 bases, and 13 bases separated the two germline ends. This CDR3 has 13 residues. DNA of the CDR3: TGTGCCAGTAGTACTGGAGCAGGTAGCGAGCAGTACTTC. The encoded protein is CASSTGAGSEQYF.

This clonotype was seen at least ten times. The V call is TRBV7-2, the J call TRBJ2-1; possible D gene TRBD2, 6 bases. Germline CDR1 is SGHTA and CDR2 is FQGNSA. This CDR3 comprises 13 residues. V gave up 1 base and J gave up 9 bases, with 10 bases separating them. The CDR3: CASSLGVGGEQFF. Here the CDR3 DNA reads TGTGCCAGCAGCTTAGGGGTGGGAGGTGAGCAGTTCTTC. The complete variable domain, with remaining parts taken from reference TRBV7-2 and TRBJ2-1, reads GAGVSQSPSNKVTEKGKDVELRCDPISGHTALYWYRQSLGQGLEFLIYFQGNSAPDKSGLPSDRFSAERTGGSVSTLTIQRTQQEDSAVYLCASSLGVGGEQFFGPGTRLTVL.

The table lists this clonotype with many counts. The J gene is TRBJ2-3, the V gene TRBV20-1; perhaps TRBD1 as D (5 bases). CDR3 length: 14 amino acids. Germline CDR1 and CDR2: DFQATT and SNEGSKA (reference sequence). The chain's CDR3 is CSYVRQGPTDTQYF. The CDR3 nucleotides read TGCAGCTACGTTCGTCAGGGCCCCACAGATACGCAGTATTTT.

The V call is TRBV28, the J call TRBJ1-5, with D unclear. CDR3 size: 15 residues. CDR1 is MDHEN and CDR2 is SYDVKM in the germline V gene. V was trimmed by 3 bases and J by 5 bases, leaving 14 bases between them. As DNA, the CDR3 is TGTGCCAGCAGTTTCGACACTCTGAGCCATCAGCCCCAGCATTTT. Protein product: CASSFDTLSHQPQHF.

This clonotype turned up a few times. CDR3 residues: CASSPNSRTGELFF. CDR3 nucleotide sequence: TGTGCCAGCTCTCCCAATTCAAGGACCGGGGAGCTGTTTTTT. This chain joins TRBV18 and TRBJ2-2; D ambiguous. V lost 6 bases to trimming and J lost 5 bases, with 13 bases between them. Germline V lookup: CDR1 KGHSH, CDR2 LQKENI. The CDR3 runs 14 residues.

The V and J genes are TRBV12-3 or TRBV12-4 and TRBJ1-5; D may be TRBD1 (6 bases). There are 14 residues in the CDR3. Trimming left V 3 bases short and J 7 bases short, with 13 bases between. The CDR3 spells CASSLAGGGQPQHF. The CDR3 DNA reads TGTGCCAGCAGTTTGGCGGGGGGCGGGCAGCCCCAGCATTTT.

This clonotype was seen a few times. The chain combines TRBV7-9 with TRBJ1-2; no clear D gene. The V and J ends lost 5 bases and 4 bases respectively, with 14 bases between them. The CDR3 is made up of 14 amino acids. Germline CDR1 and CDR2: SEHNR and FQNEAQ (reference sequence). The CDR3 sequence: CASSPPERIYGYTF. DNA for the CDR3: TGTGCCAGCAGCCCGCCGGAGAGAATCTATGGCTACACCTTC. The full variable domain, completed using reference TRBV7-9 and TRBJ1-2, is DTGVSQNPRHKITKRGQNVTFRCDPISEHNRLYWYRQTLGQGPEFLTYFQNEAQLEKSRLLSDRFSAERPKGSFSTLEIQRTEQGDSAMYLCASSPPERIYGYTFGSGTRLTVV.

V and J are TRBV5-1 and TRBJ2-3, with 7 bases identical to TRBD1. The CDR3 length is 14 residues. The ends lost 0 bases at V and 6 bases at J; junction bases unmatched: 4. Germline V lookup: CDR1 SGHRS, CDR2 YFSETQ. The CDR3 nucleotides read TGCGCCAGCAGCTTGGAAGGGGGCCGGGATACGCAGTATTTT. It codes for CASSLEGGRDTQYF.

This clonotype was detected only a few times. The chain joins TRBV6-1 to TRBJ2-7, with TRBD1 as a possible D gene (7 bases). The CDR3 has 13 amino acids. CDR1 and CDR2 (germline): MNHNS, SASEGT. Trimming left V 3 bases short and J 8 bases short, with 14 bases between. The CDR3 is CASSDGRQGKQYF. In DNA, the CDR3 is TGTGCCAGCAGTGACGGGAGACAGGGTAAGCAGTACTTC.

The chain links TRBV20-1 to TRBJ2-1, with D maybe TRBD2 (6 bases). The CDR3 loop spans 16 amino acids. The germline V gene encodes CDR1 DFQATT and CDR2 SNEGSKA (reference sequence). V was clipped by 3 bases and J by 0 bases, with 15 bases between them. The CDR3 DNA reads TGCAGTGCTAGGTCGGGGGACGGCCTCTCCTACAATGAGCAGTTCTTC. Its protein is CSARSGDGLSYNEQFF.

J is TRBJ2-1 and V is TRBV20-1, with 11 bases lining up with TRBD2. The CDR3 is 17 amino acids. V shed 0 bases, J shed 4 bases, and the junction held 8 bases outside the gene matches. The germline V gene has CDR1 DFQATT and CDR2 SNEGSKA (reference sequence). Here the CDR3 DNA reads TGCAGTGCTAGAGACCCCGCGACTAGCGGGAAATACAATGAGCAGTTCTTC. It specifies CSARDPATSGKYNEQFF.

In this sample, this clonotype turned up many times. The chain employs TRBV20-1 and TRBJ2-1; D ambiguous. Germline V gene data show CDR1 as DFQATT and CDR2 as SNEGSKA (reference sequence). The V end lost 2 bases, the J end lost 10 bases, and 9 bases lay between the germline ends. This CDR3 is built from 11 residues. The CDR3 region is CSARFVPEQFF. CDR3 in DNA: TGCAGTGCTAGATTTGTCCCAGAGCAGTTCTTC.

This rearrangement joins TRBV20-1 to TRBJ2-3, with a weak D call TRBD2 (6 bases). This CDR3 is built from 14 residues. V lost 5 bases and J 6 bases, leaving 18 bases between the germline ends. The V gene's germline CDR1 is DFQATT and CDR2 SNEGSKA (reference sequence). The CDR3 DNA follows: TGCAGTGCTTCCGCTAGAGGAGGGTCCGATACGCAGTATTTT. Encoded protein: CSASARGGSDTQYF.

Many counts were recorded for this clonotype. The chain links TRBV6-1 to TRBJ2-1; 9 bases are shared with TRBD1. Trimming removed 5 bases from V and 4 bases from J; junction bases left unmatched: 6. Germline CDR1 and CDR2: MNHNS and SASEGT. The CDR3 contains 15 residues. The CDR3 DNA reads TGTGCCAGCAGTCCCCCGGGACAGGGTTACAATGAGCAGTTCTTC. Translating gives CASSPPGQGYNEQFF.

CDR3 sequence reads: CAWSVTTEQFF. The CDR3 DNA follows: TGTGCCTGGAGTGTGACCACTGAGCAGTTCTTC. This chain joins TRBV30 and TRBJ2-1, with no clear D. Germline CDR1 reads GTSNPN; CDR2 reads SVGIG (reference sequence). CDR3 length: 11 residues. Trimming pared 0 bases from V and 9 bases from J, leaving 6 bases between.

The chain recombines TRBV6-1 with TRBJ2-5; TRBD2 agrees at 7 bases. CDR3 size: 15 residues. Germline V CDR1 and CDR2: MNHNS, SASEGT. The ends lost 10 bases at V and 4 bases at J; junction bases unmatched: 15. CDR3 loop: CATNPWREMGETQYF. CDR3 in DNA: TGTGCCACCAACCCCTGGCGGGAGATGGGAGAGACCCAGTACTTC.

At least ten counts were recorded for this clonotype. V is TRBV3-1 and J is TRBJ2-6; 15 nucleotides agree with TRBD2. V was clipped by 4 bases and J by 4 bases; unmatched bases: 5. CDR1 and CDR2 (germline): LGHDT, YNNKEL (reference sequence). The CDR3 runs to 18 residues. CDR3 residues: CASSLGTSGRRGANVLTF. Here the CDR3 DNA reads TGTGCCAGCAGCCTAGGGACTAGCGGGAGGCGAGGGGCCAACGTCCTGACTTTC.

This clonotype was detected only a few times. The chain has TRBV7-9 and TRBJ1-1; D possibly corresponds to TRBD1 (6 bases). Trimming cost V 0 bases and J 1 base, with 12 bases left between them. Per germline, CDR1 SEHNR and CDR2 FQNEAQ (reference sequence). The CDR3 consists of 16 residues. CDR3 protein: CASSLAGGQPNTEAFF. The CDR3 region has the DNA TGTGCCAGCAGCTTAGCGGGGGGGCAGCCGAACACTGAAGCTTTCTTT.

The sample holds a few counts of this clonotype. The genes are TRBV11-2 and TRBJ1-4; no definite D call. CDR3 size: 13 residues. Germline V gene data show CDR1 as SGHAT and CDR2 as FQNNGV. V was pared by 5 bases and J by 7 bases, with 11 bases between. CDR3 region: CASSKLGIEKLFF. CDR3 bases: TGTGCCAGCAGCAAGTTGGGGATTGAAAAACTGTTTTTT.